This TCR beta chain is drawn from a study of T-cell memory formation after mild COVID-19. Study-wide results and caveats: Pre-infection memory already had some responding clones, implying cross-reactive memory joined. Mainly CM and EM harbored the contracting CD4+ clones; mainly EMRA harbored the CD8+ ones.

Germline assignment: CDR1 SGHTA and CDR2 FQGNSA. V was pared by 0 bases and J by 0 bases, with 7 bases between. The CDR3 extends over 15 amino acids. Constant-segment primers served in 5'RACE that generated TCR alpha and TCR beta cDNA libraries bearing sample barcodes and UMIs. In TCRdb, the 5' RACE reads were re-called with MiXCR into one record per CDR3 protein. This table holds 250,000 to 350,000 distinct CDR3 sequences, 15% to 20% found once. This clonotype was counted a few times. The antigen is undetermined. Material: PBMCs or a T cell subset sorted from them (not recorded which). The chain combines TRBV7-2 with TRBJ2-3; D uncertain. This receptor was obtained from a man younger than 35 who had mild COVID-19 (a few samples of this study predate the infection). Cell type and time point are not known. CDR3 protein: CASSLAPASTDTQYF. The DNA for the CDR3 is TGTGCCAGCAGCTTAGCGCCAGCTAGCACAGATACGCAGTATTTT.